This T cell receptor beta chain was documented in a study of blood T cell repertoires in COVID-19. Profiling relied on immunoSEQ multiplex PCR, and the TCRdb table lists in-frame clones only, not all of them. In the table there are about 260,000 clones, 84% of which are singletons. Trimming removed 3 bases at V and 4 bases at J, with 12 bases between. Germline V CDR1 and CDR2: LNHDA, SQIVND (reference sequence). The CDR3 totals 14 residues. The TCR comes from a woman in her thirties or forties who had recovered from COVID-19. The gene calls are TRBV19 and TRBJ1-1; D possibly corresponds to TRBD1 (5 bases). The sequencing input was peripheral blood. CDR3 region: CASSIQGLFTEAFF. CDR3 DNA sequence: TGTGCCAGTAGTATCCAGGGATTATTCACTGAAGCTTTCTTT.